A selection of T cell receptor beta chains follows, all from one sample in a study of CD8 T cells in Susac syndrome. TCRdb reprocessed the immunoSEQ multiplex PCR reads via MiXCR and lists one record per CDR3 protein. The sample comprises about 200,000 distinct CDR3 sequences, 90% to 95% of which are singletons, and 0.08% to 0.11% rests with the top ten. Sequences were obtained from CD4+ T cells from PBMCs. The receptors were sampled from a human donor in good health. The CDR3 runs from the conserved cysteine through the conserved F or W. Some rows have no size entry. The others give once, few or many, or a class for an expanded clone.

v_gene	j_gene	abundance	CDR3aa
TRBV12-3/TRBV12-4	TRBJ2-1	NA	CASSPRGGSYNEQFF
TRBV12-3/TRBV12-4	TRBJ2-1	few	CASSLAGTYNEQFF
TRBV3-1	TRBJ2-7	NA	CASSQVASSYEQYF
TRBV18	TRBJ1-1	NA	CASSPGTGPESTFF
TRBV7-9	TRBJ1-1	NA	CASSLTQGSAEAFF
TRBV15	TRBJ1-4	NA	CATSRDRGTPSNEKLFF
TRBV29-1	TRBJ2-2	once	CSVLGRPNTGELFF
TRBV5-1	TRBJ2-1	once	CASSSEFRDRSGNEQFF
TRBV6-5	TRBJ1-5	NA	CASTPGQGHQPQHF
TRBV29-1	TRBJ1-1	NA	CSGGTGGRFTEAFF
TRBV5-6	TRBJ2-1	NA	CASSLARDGRRFF
TRBV6-2/TRBV6-3	TRBJ2-7	once	CASSRTGLMNYEQYF
TRBV24-1	TRBJ2-5	NA	CATSWVGQGQETQYF
TRBV29-1	TRBJ2-5	NA	CSAQTVRQETQYF
TRBV20-1	TRBJ1-5	NA	CSARTGQSSAQPQHF
TRBV6-1	TRBJ2-1	NA	CASSRTSGGGSSYNEQFF
TRBV5-1	TRBJ2-3	NA	CASSFRAYTDTQYF
TRBV11-2	TRBJ2-1	NA	CASSLLAGGQWNEQFF
TRBV2	TRBJ1-6	NA	CASSGRGNGSPLHF
TRBV7-9	TRBJ1-5	NA	CASSLAGTEHQPQHF
TRBV27	TRBJ2-7	NA	CASSLGQAGGKQYF
TRBV6-5	TRBJ2-7	NA	CASSGRDRLDEQYF
TRBV18	TRBJ1-4	NA	CASSPDREPNEKLFF
TRBV20-1	TRBJ2-1	NA	CSAVSGGGNEQFF
TRBV28	TRBJ2-6	NA	CASSKDSSGANVLTF
TRBV6-6	TRBJ2-5	NA	CASSSVQETQYF
TRBV12-3/TRBV12-4	TRBJ2-1	few	CASSLSSSYNEQFF
TRBV27	TRBJ1-6	NA	CASSLPGARDSPLHF
TRBV19	TRBJ2-3	NA	CASSTAGDTQYF
TRBV10-3	TRBJ1-1	NA	CAIRTAVTEAFF
TRBV6-5	TRBJ1-2	NA	CASNNPEGGYTF
TRBV29-1	TRBJ2-5	NA	CSVVPGTGGPEAQYF
TRBV5-4	TRBJ1-2	NA	CASSREGRDSPSYGYTF
TRBV12-3/TRBV12-4	TRBJ1-1	NA	CASSLRTEGTEAFF
TRBV29-1	TRBJ2-5	NA	CSAYKGQETQYF
TRBV20-1	TRBJ1-5	NA	CSATTPGLVYQPQHF
TRBV6-2/TRBV6-3	TRBJ2-3	NA	CASSPPGTATDTQYF
TRBV4-1	TRBJ2-1	NA	CASSQDSRGGQSTYNEQFF
TRBV7-3	TRBJ2-5	once	CASSQLSGETQYF
TRBV19	TRBJ1-2	few	CASSLGQAYGYTF
TRBV30	TRBJ1-2	NA	CAWSVGTDYNYGYTF
TRBV27	TRBJ2-1	once	CASSLRLLAGGGNEQFF
TRBV12-3/TRBV12-4	TRBJ2-3	NA	CASSPGQGVDTQYF
TRBV20-1	TRBJ1-2	NA	CSAPGQGRTNYGYTF
TRBV29-1	TRBJ2-3	NA	CSGTPRGGDTQYF
TRBV14	TRBJ2-5	NA	CASSQGLAGVAQYF
TRBV7-9	TRBJ1-5	once	CASSFDLAARPQHF
TRBV20-1	TRBJ2-3	NA	CSASFGSITDTQYF
TRBV6-5	TRBJ2-5	NA	CATRFGLGETQYF
TRBV3-1	TRBJ1-4	NA	CASQAATNEKLFF
TRBV7-2	TRBJ2-7	NA	CASSLRQGRLGQYF